The rows below give T cell receptor beta chains drawn from one sample of a study of OX40 agonist ivuxolimab in advanced cancers. Libraries were prepared by immunoSEQ multiplex PCR; TCRdb keeps only in-frame clonotypes and omits some of them. The table has 90,000 to 100,000 clones, around nine tenths seen once. This sample comprised CD4+ or CD8+ T cells sorted from blood, obtained in a trial of the OX40 agonist ivuxolimab. These receptor sequences come from an adult with an advanced solid tumor such as melanoma, head and neck, liver or kidney cancer. Both conserved end residues are part of each CDR3. D genes are given only for firm matches. Only some rows state a clone size, as once, few, many or a class for expanded clones.

J,D,size,length,V,CDR3,DNA
TRBJ1-2,NA,NA,18,TRBV19,CASSILPLRDISGYGYTF,TGTGCCAGTAGTATACTCCCCCTCCGGGACATCTCAGGGTATGGCTACACCTTC
TRBJ1-5,NA,few,15,TRBV6-1,CASTPTGSSNQPQHF,TGTGCCAGCACCCCGACAGGCAGTAGCAATCAGCCCCAGCATTTT
TRBJ2-1,NA,NA,12,TRBV7-9,CASSLAPNEQFF,TGTGCCAGCTCCCTAGCGCCCAATGAGCAGTTCTTC
TRBJ1-2,NA,NA,14,TRBV7-9,CASSLGGSNYGYTF,TGTGCCAGCAGCTTGGGCGGATCTAACTATGGCTACACCTTC
TRBJ2-1,TRBD1,NA,15,TRBV5-4,CASSLRQGSFHEQFF,TGTGCCAGCAGCCTGAGACAGGGTAGTTTCCATGAGCAGTTCTTC
TRBJ2-2,NA,NA,14,TRBV27,CASSEQKNTGELFF,TGTGCCAGCAGTGAACAGAAGAACACCGGGGAGCTGTTTTTT
TRBJ2-1,TRBD2,NA,14,TRBV28,CASSELAGYNEQFF,TGTGCCAGCAGTGAACTAGCGGGGTACAATGAGCAGTTCTTC
TRBJ2-3,NA,NA,12,TRBV28,CASRTSTDTQYF,TGTGCCAGCAGGACTTCCACAGATACGCAGTATTTT
TRBJ2-2,TRBD2,NA,16,TRBV28,CASSSLSGRVGGELFF,TGTGCCAGCAGCTCCTTAAGCGGGAGGGTTGGCGGGGAGCTGTTTTTT
TRBJ2-5,TRBD2,NA,18,TRBV4-2,CASSQGTSGGMVQETQYF,TGTGCCAGCAGCCAAGGGACTAGCGGGGGAATGGTCCAAGAGACCCAGTACTTC
TRBJ1-2,NA,NA,14,TRBV18,CASSPRDGGYGYTF,TGTGCCAGCTCACCGCGGGACGGAGGGTATGGCTACACCTTC
TRBJ1-2,NA,NA,12,TRBV30,CACPTGVYGYTF,TGTGCCTGCCCCACGGGAGTCTATGGCTACACCTTC
TRBJ2-7,NA,NA,14,TRBV11-2,CASSLPGQPYEQYF,TGTGCCAGCAGCTTACCGGGACAACCCTACGAGCAGTACTTC
TRBJ1-1,TRBD1,few,15,TRBV5-1,CASSLMGQMNTEAFF,TGCGCCAGCAGCTTAATGGGACAGATGAACACTGAAGCTTTCTTT
TRBJ2-1,NA,NA,14,TRBV6-6,CASTPGGGPHEQFF,TGTGCCAGCACCCCAGGAGGAGGGCCTCATGAGCAGTTCTTC